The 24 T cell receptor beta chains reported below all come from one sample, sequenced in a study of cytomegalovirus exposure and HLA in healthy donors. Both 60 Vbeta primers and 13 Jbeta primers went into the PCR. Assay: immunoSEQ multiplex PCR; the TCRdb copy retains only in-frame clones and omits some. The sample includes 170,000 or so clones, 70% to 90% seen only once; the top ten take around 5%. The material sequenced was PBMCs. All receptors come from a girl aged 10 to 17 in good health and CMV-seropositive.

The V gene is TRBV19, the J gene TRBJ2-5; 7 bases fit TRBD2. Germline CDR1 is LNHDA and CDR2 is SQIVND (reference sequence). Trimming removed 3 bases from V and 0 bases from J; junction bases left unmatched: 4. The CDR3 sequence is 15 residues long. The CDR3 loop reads CASSMGGGNQETQYF. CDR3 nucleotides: TGTGCCAGTAGTATGGGCGGGGGTAACCAAGAGACCCAGTACTTC.

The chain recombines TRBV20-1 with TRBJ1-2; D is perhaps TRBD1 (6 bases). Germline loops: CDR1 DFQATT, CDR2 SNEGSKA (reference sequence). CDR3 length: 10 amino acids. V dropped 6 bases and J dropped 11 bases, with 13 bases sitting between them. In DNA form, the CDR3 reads TGCAGTGCGGGTACAGGGAAATACACCTTC. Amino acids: CSAGTGKYTF.

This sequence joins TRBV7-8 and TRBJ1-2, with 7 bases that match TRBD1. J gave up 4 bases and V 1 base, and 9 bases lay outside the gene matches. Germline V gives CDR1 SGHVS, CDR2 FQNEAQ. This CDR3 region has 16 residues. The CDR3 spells CASSLEVQGQSYGYTF. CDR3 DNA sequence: TGTGCCAGCAGCTTAGAAGTCCAGGGACAGTCCTATGGCTACACCTTC. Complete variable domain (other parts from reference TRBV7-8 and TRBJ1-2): GAGVSQSPRYKVAKRGQDVALRCDPISGHVSLFWYQQALGQGPEFLTYFQNEAQLDKSGLPSDRFFAERPEGSVSTLKIQRTQQEDSAVYLCASSLEVQGQSYGYTFGSGTRLTVV.

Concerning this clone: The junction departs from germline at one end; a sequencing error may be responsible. As DNA, the CDR3 is TGCGCCAGCAGCCCCGGACTAGCGGGGCCCTACGAGCAGTACTTC. It specifies CASSPGLAGPYEQYF. This chain joins TRBV5-4 and TRBJ2-7; TRBD2 aligns across 12 bases. The CDR3 runs to 15 residues. Germline V CDR1 and CDR2: SGHNT, YYREEE (reference sequence).

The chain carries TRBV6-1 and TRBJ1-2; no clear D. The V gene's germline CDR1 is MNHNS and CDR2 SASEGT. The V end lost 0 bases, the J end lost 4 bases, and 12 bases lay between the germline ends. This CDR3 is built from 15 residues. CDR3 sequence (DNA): TGTGCCAGCAGTGAAGCGTGGAAGCAGGTCTATGGCTACACCTTC. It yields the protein CASSEAWKQVYGYTF.

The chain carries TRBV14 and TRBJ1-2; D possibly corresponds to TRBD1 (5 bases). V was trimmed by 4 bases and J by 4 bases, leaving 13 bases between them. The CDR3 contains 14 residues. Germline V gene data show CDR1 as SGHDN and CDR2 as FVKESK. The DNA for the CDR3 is TGTGCCAGCAGCCCGACACAGGTCTCCTATGGCTACACCTTC. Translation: CASSPTQVSYGYTF.

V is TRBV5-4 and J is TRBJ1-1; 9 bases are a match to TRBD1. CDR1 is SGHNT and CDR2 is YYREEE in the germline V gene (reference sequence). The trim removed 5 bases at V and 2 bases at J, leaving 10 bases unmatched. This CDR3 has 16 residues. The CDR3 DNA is TGTGCCAGCAGGGATGGGACAGGGAGTGGTAACACTGAAGCTTTCTTT. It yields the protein CASRDGTGSGNTEAFF.

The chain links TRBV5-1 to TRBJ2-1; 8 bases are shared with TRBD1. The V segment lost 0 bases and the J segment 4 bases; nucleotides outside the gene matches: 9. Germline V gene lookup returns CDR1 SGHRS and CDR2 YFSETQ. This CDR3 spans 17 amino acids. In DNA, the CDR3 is TGCGCCAGCAGCTTGGGTATGCGGACAGGGAATTACAATGAGCAGTTCTTC. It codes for CASSLGMRTGNYNEQFF.

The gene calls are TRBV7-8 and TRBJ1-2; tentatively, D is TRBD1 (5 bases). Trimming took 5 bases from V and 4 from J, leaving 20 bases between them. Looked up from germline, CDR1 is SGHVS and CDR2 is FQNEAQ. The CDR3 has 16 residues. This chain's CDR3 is CASSPRSGREPYGYTF. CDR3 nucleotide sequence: TGTGCCAGCAGCCCTCGGTCGGGACGGGAGCCCTATGGCTACACCTTC.

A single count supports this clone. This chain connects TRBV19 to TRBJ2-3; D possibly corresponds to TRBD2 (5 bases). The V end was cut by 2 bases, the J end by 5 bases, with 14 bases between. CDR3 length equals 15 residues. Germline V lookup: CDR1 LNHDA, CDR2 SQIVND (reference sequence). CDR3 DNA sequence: TGTGCCAGTAGTATATGGGAGAGAGGAGTAGATACGCAGTATTTT. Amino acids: CASSIWERGVDTQYF.

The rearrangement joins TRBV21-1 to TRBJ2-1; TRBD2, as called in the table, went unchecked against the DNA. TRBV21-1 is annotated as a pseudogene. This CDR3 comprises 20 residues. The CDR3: CASRPTPPGAGRGGFDEQFF. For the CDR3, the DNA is TGTGCCAGCAGACCTACCCCTCCGGGGGCAGGGAGGGGTGGGTTCGATGAGCAGTTCTTC.

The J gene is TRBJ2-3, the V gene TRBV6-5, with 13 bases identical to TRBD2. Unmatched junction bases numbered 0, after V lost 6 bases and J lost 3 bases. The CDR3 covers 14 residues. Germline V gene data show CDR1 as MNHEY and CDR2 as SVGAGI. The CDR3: CASRGLAGTDTQYF. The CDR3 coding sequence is TGTGCCAGCAGGGGACTAGCGGGGACAGATACGCAGTATTTT.

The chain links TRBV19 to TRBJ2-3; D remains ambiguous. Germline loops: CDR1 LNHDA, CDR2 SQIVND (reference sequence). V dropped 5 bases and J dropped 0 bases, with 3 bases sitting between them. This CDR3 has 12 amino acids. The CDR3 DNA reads TGTGCCAGTAGTCTGAGCACAGATACGCAGTATTTT. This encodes CASSLSTDTQYF.

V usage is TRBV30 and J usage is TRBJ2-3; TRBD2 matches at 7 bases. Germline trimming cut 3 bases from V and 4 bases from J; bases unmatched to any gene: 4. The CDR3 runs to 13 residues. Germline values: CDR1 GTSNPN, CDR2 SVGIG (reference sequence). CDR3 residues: CAWSSGVADTQYF. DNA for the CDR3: TGTGCCTGGAGCAGCGGGGTGGCAGATACGCAGTATTTT.

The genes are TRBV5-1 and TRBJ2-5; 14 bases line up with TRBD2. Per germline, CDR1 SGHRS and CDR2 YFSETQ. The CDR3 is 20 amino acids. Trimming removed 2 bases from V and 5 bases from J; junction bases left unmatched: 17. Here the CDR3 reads CASSFRAGTSGGTLRETQYF. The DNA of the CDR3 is TGCGCCAGCAGCTTTCGGGCCGGGACTAGCGGGGGAACCCTCCGGGAGACCCAGTACTTC. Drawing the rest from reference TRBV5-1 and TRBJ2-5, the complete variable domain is KAGVTQTPRYLIKTRGQQVTLSCSPISGHRSVSWYQQTPGQGLQFLFEYFSETQRNKGNFPGRFSGRQFSNSRSEMNVSTLELGDSALYLCASSFRAGTSGGTLRETQYFGPGTRLLVL.

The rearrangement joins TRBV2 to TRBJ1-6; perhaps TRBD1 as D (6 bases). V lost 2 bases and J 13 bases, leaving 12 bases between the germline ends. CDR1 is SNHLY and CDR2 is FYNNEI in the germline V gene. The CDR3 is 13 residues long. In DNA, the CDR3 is TGTGCCAGCAGTGAAACAGGGTGGCTCCCCCTCCACTTT. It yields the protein CASSETGWLPLHF.

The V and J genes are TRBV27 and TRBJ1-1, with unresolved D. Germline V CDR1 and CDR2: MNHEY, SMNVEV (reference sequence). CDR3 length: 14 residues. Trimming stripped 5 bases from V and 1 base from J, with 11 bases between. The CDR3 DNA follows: TGTGCCAGCAGTCCAACGTTACAGAACACTGAAGCTTTCTTT. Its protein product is CASSPTLQNTEAFF.

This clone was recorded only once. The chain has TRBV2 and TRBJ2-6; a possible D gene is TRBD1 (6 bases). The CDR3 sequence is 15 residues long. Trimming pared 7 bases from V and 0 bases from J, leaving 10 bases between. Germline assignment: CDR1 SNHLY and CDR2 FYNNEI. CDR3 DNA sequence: TGTGCCAGCAATCAGGACAGCTCTGGGGCCAACGTCCTGACTTTC. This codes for CASNQDSSGANVLTF.

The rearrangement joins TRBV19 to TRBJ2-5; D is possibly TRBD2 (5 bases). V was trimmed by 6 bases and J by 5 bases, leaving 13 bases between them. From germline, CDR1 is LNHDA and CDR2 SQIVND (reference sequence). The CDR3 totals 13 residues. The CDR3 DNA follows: TGTGCCAGTAGGACCGGACTGGGGGAGACCCAGTACTTC. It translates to CASRTGLGETQYF.

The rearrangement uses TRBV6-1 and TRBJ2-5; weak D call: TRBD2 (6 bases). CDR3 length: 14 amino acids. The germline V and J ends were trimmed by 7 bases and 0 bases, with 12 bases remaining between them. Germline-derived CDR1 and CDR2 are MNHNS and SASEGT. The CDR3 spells CASTPRDYQETQYF. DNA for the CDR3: TGTGCCAGCACTCCCCGGGACTACCAAGAGACCCAGTACTTC.

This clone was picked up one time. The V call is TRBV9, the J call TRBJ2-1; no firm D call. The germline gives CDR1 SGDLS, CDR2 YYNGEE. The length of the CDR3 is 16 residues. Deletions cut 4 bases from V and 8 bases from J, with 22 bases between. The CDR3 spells CASSFRPGPEADEQFF. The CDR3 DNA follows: TGTGCCAGCAGCTTTCGTCCGGGTCCCGAGGCCGATGAGCAGTTCTTC. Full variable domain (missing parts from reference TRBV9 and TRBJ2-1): DSGVTQTPKHLITATGQRVTLRCSPRSGDLSVYWYQQSLDQGLQFLIQYYNGEERAKGNILERFSAQQFPDLHSELNLSSLELGDSALYFCASSFRPGPEADEQFFGPGTRLTVL.

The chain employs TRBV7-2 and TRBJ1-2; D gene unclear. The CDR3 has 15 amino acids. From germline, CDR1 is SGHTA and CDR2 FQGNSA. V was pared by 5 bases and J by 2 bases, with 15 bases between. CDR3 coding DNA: TGTGCCAGCAGCCAAGAGCCCGGCGGGAACTATGGCTACACCTTC. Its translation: CASSQEPGGNYGYTF. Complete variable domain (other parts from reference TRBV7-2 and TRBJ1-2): GAGVSQSPSNKVTEKGKDVELRCDPISGHTALYWYRQSLGQGLEFLIYFQGNSAPDKSGLPSDRFSAERTGGSVSTLTIQRTQQEDSAVYLCASSQEPGGNYGYTFGSGTRLTVV.

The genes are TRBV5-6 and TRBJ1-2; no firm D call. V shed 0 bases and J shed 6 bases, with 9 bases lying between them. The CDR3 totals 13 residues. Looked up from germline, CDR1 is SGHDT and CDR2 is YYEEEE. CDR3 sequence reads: CASSLGRSDGYTF. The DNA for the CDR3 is TGTGCCAGCAGCTTGGGGCGGAGTGATGGCTACACCTTC. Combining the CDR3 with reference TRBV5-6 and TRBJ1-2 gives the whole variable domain DAGVTQSPTHLIKTRGQQVTLRCSPKSGHDTVSWYQQALGQGPQFIFQYYEEEERQRGNFPDRFSGHQFPNYSSELNVNALLLGDSALYLCASSLGRSDGYTFGSGTRLTVV.

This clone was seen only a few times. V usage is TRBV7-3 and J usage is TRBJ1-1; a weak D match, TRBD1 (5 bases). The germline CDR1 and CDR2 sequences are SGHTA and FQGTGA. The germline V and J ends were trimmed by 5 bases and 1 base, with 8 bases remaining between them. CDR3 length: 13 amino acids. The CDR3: CASSVTENTEAFF. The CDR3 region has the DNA TGTGCCAGCAGCGTGACAGAGAACACTGAAGCTTTCTTT.